This T cell receptor beta chain came from a study of T cell changes during pregnancy in multiple sclerosis. This CDR3 contains 12 residues. V was pared by 3 bases and J by 5 bases, with 8 bases between. Germline-derived CDR1 and CDR2 are KGHSH and LQKENI. The protocol was immunoSEQ multiplex PCR, while the TCRdb copy is restricted to in-frame clones and leaves out a portion. The data show tens of thousands of clones, more than 80% seen once. The sequences come from CD4+ T cells from peripheral blood mononuclear cells, collected before pregnancy. The TCR sequence derives from a female donor with multiple sclerosis, enrolled in a pregnancy study. The chain joins TRBV18 to TRBJ2-7; no reliable D call. The CDR3 DNA is TGTGCCAGCTCACCCCGTCAGGACGAGCAGTACTTC. The encoded protein is CASSPRQDEQYF.